These 3 T cell receptor beta chains originate from one sample sequenced in a study of blood T cell repertoires in COVID-19. Profiling relied on immunoSEQ multiplex PCR, and the TCRdb table lists in-frame clones only, not all of them. The sample carries some 120,000 clones, about nine tenths recorded once. What was sequenced was peripheral blood. These TCRs come from a human donor with active COVID-19. The donor label of this sample is uncertain.

The chain uses TRBV11-2 and TRBJ2-5; 8 nucleotides match TRBD2. Losses at the gene ends were 5 bases for V and 5 bases for J; bases not matched to a gene: 7. Per germline, CDR1 SGHAT and CDR2 FQNNGV. The CDR3 runs to 14 residues. CDR3 sequence reads: CASSRRGVWETQYF. The CDR3 DNA reads TGTGCCAGCAGCCGGCGGGGGGTGTGGGAGACCCAGTACTTC. Full variable domain (outside the CDR3, taken from reference TRBV11-2 and TRBJ2-5): EAGVAQSPRYKIIEKRQSVAFWCNPISGHATLYWYQQILGQGPKLLIQFQNNGVVDDSQLPKDRFSAERLKGVDSTLKIQPAKLEDSAVYLCASSRRGVWETQYFGPGTRLLVL.

The chain is built from TRBV6-2 or TRBV6-3 and TRBJ1-5; D is uncertain. This CDR3 region has 16 residues. The germline V and J ends were trimmed by 0 bases and 2 bases, with 11 bases remaining between them. Germline V gene lookup returns CDR1 MNHEY and CDR2 SVGEGT. The CDR3 region has the DNA TGTGCCAGCAGTTACTCGACCCCCGGGGGCAATCAGCCCCAGCATTTT. This translates into CASSYSTPGGNQPQHF.

The chain combines TRBV4-3 with TRBJ2-7; 8 positions match TRBD2. Trimming at V came to 0 bases and at J to 4 bases, leaving 14 bases not matched to a gene. Per the germline V gene, CDR1 is LGHNA and CDR2 is YSLEER. The CDR3 has 18 amino acids. This chain's CDR3 is CASSQDRAMGGGFYEQYF. In DNA form, the CDR3 reads TGCGCCAGCAGCCAAGACAGGGCAATGGGCGGGGGGTTTTACGAGCAGTACTTC.